Ten or more counts support the clone carrying this T cell receptor (beta chain). Antigen: not known. The source material, RNA transcripts, was used to amplify TCR beta CDR3 regions. In the first-round RT-PCR of the TCR CDR3, the HTBI primer set was used. TCRdb re-called the multiplex PCR reads through MiXCR, storing one row per CDR3 protein. The data contain hundreds of thousands of distinct CDR3 sequences, just under 20% of them seen just once; the ten biggest clones take up less than 55%. This entry belongs to a study of T cells in Graves' hyperthyroidism and ophthalmopathy. The CDR3 has 14 amino acids. The trim removed 3 bases at V and 6 bases at J, leaving 7 bases unmatched. Germline values: CDR1 KGHSH, CDR2 LQKENI. General study findings and limits: It was a median approximately 7.1 months before onset that the model predicted ophthalmopathy.

The PBMCs were sourced from fresh peripheral blood (about 10 ml). The specimen was blood. The chain carries TRBV18 and TRBJ2-7, with 8 bases matching TRBD1. This sequence was found in a man aged 40-49 years with Graves' ophthalmopathy. Here the CDR3 DNA reads TGTGCCAGCTCACCCTTGGACAGGGAGAGCGAGCAGTACTTC. It yields the protein CASSPLDRESEQYF.